The 27 T cell receptor beta chains given below trace back to one sample, sequenced in a study of T cells in Graves' hyperthyroidism and ophthalmopathy. Amplification targeted TCR beta CDR3 regions from RNA transcripts. During a first-round RT-PCR of the TCR CDR3, the HTBI primer set was used. Using its own MiXCR run on the multiplex PCR reads, TCRdb lists one record per CDR3 protein. In the table there are a few hundred thousand distinct CDR3 sequences, 15% to 19% of which are singletons. Input material: blood. These TCRs come from a woman between 18 and 29 years old with Graves' hyperthyroidism that later progressed to Graves' ophthalmopathy.

This clonotype showed up many times. This chain joins TRBV11-2 and TRBJ2-5, with D perhaps assigned TRBD1 or TRBD2 (6 bases each). The CDR3 extends over 15 amino acids. V was clipped by 6 bases and J by 1 base, with 15 bases between them. CDR1 is SGHAT, CDR2 FQNNGV, per germline. In DNA, the CDR3 is TGTGCCAGCAGTACGGGGGCGGTGGTCCAAGAGACCCAGTACTTC. This translates into CASSTGAVVQETQYF.

This clonotype was seen more than once but under ten times. This chain joins TRBV6-1 and TRBJ2-7; D remains ambiguous. V was shortened by 7 bases and J by 6 bases, with 13 bases between the two germline ends. The CDR3 covers 12 residues. Germline V CDR1 and CDR2: MNHNS, SASEGT. In DNA form, the CDR3 reads TGTGCCAGCACCCATCGTACGATCGAGCAGTACTTC. This gives the protein CASTHRTIEQYF.

This chain joins TRBV7-9 and TRBJ2-3; maybe TRBD2 (5 bases). The V gene's germline CDR1 is SEHNR and CDR2 FQNEAQ (reference sequence). The CDR3 covers 17 residues. Deletions cut 8 bases from V and 2 bases from J, with 23 bases between. In nucleotides, the CDR3 is TGTGCCAGCCTGCTGGGCATGGGTCTAGCAACCACAGATACGCAGTATTTT. Translated, it gives CASLLGMGLATTDTQYF.

The chain is built from TRBV5-1 and TRBJ1-2; the D is unclear. Germline V gene lookup returns CDR1 SGHRS and CDR2 YFSETQ. This CDR3 has 14 residues. With 3 bases removed from V and 2 bases from J, the gap between germline ends came to 11 bases. CDR3 sequence (DNA): TGCGCCAGCAGCTCCACGACGGGGAACTATGGCTACACCTTC. Translating gives CASSSTTGNYGYTF.

This clonotype was recorded many times. V usage is TRBV3-1 and J usage is TRBJ1-5; D might be TRBD1 (6 bases). This CDR3 has 14 amino acids. V lost 2 bases, J lost 7 bases, and 12 bases lay in between. Germline V gene lookup returns CDR1 LGHDT and CDR2 YNNKEL (reference sequence). This CDR3 is CASSQNSQGQPQHF. CDR3 sequence (DNA): TGTGCCAGCAGCCAAAACAGTCAGGGGCAGCCCCAGCATTTT.

Comment on this clonotype: This sequence may be a read error, since a much larger clone differs from it by one base. The chain joins TRBV3-1 to TRBJ2-3; 8 positions match TRBD1. The J call is uncertain, as TRBJ1-5 better fits the DNA end. Germline V gives CDR1 LGHDT, CDR2 YNNKEL (reference sequence). The CDR3 contains 15 residues. The CDR3 nucleotides are TGTGCCAGCAGCCAAATGAGGACAGGGAGAGATACGCAGCATTTT. It yields the protein CASSQMRTGRDTQHF.

This clonotype has a count of ten or more. The chain has TRBV2 and TRBJ2-7, with no clear D. The CDR3 covers 13 residues. Per the germline V gene, CDR1 is SNHLY and CDR2 is FYNNEI. Trimming removed 3 bases from V and 5 bases from J, with 11 bases in between. CDR3 amino acids: CASSDGGPDEQYF. CDR3 nucleotide sequence: TGTGCCAGCAGTGACGGCGGTCCCGACGAGCAGTACTTC.

This sequence joins TRBV5-6 and TRBJ2-7; TRBD2 matches at 12 bases. Germline V gives CDR1 SGHDT, CDR2 YYEEEE. This CDR3 is built from 17 residues. With V trimmed by 0 bases and J by 4 bases, 8 bases remained unmatched. The CDR3 loop reads CASSLGLAGEYSYEQYF. In DNA form, the CDR3 reads TGTGCCAGCAGCTTGGGACTAGCGGGAGAGTATAGTTACGAGCAGTACTTC. Based on the CDR3 plus reference TRBV5-6 and TRBJ2-7, the full variable domain is DAGVTQSPTHLIKTRGQQVTLRCSPKSGHDTVSWYQQALGQGPQFIFQYYEEEERQRGNFPDRFSGHQFPNYSSELNVNALLLGDSALYLCASSLGLAGEYSYEQYFGPGTRLTVT.

This clonotype was detected ten times or more. This chain connects TRBV20-1 to TRBJ2-1; 8 bases match TRBD2. V trimming: 0 bases; J trimming: 3 bases; junction bases outside the gene matches: 10. The germline CDR1 and CDR2 sequences are DFQATT and SNEGSKA (reference sequence). The CDR3 runs to 17 residues. The CDR3 sequence: CSARDRTSHGIYNEQFF. The CDR3 DNA follows: TGCAGTGCTAGAGATCGGACTAGCCACGGAATCTACAATGAGCAGTTCTTC.

This clonotype was seen many times. This chain links TRBV28 with TRBJ2-7; maybe TRBD2 (5 bases). V lost 10 bases and J 5 bases, leaving 18 bases between the germline ends. The CDR3 loop spans 13 amino acids. Germline CDR1 reads MDHEN; CDR2 reads SYDVKM. The CDR3 DNA follows: TGTGCCACCTACTACGAGGGTCGGGACGAGCAGTACTTC. Amino acid sequence: CATYYEGRDEQYF.

This clonotype was recorded many times. V and J are TRBV15 and TRBJ2-1; the D gene is possibly TRBD1 (6 bases). In germline, CDR1 is LNHNV, CDR2 YYDKDF (reference sequence). The V gene lost 6 bases and the J gene lost 3 bases, with 18 bases spanning the gap. This CDR3 region has 16 residues. CDR3 nucleotides: TGTGCCACCAGAGGGGGAAAGAGCATCGTCTACAATGAGCAGTTCTTC. Translated: CATRGGKSIVYNEQFF.

This clonotype showed up just a few times. The chain couples TRBV19 to TRBJ2-6, with TRBD1 identical over 9 bases. Germline V gene lookup returns CDR1 LNHDA and CDR2 SQIVND (reference sequence). CDR3 length: 18 amino acids. Germline trimming cut 3 bases from V and 0 bases from J; bases unmatched to any gene: 6. The CDR3 reads CASSMGGTGSSGANVLTF. Here the CDR3 DNA reads TGTGCCAGTAGTATGGGGGGGACAGGGAGCTCTGGGGCCAACGTCCTGACTTTC. The whole variable domain, remainder taken from reference TRBV19 and TRBJ2-6, is DGGITQSPKYLFRKEGQNVTLSCEQNLNHDAMYWYRQDPGQGLRLIYYSQIVNDFQKGDIAEGYSVSREKKESFPLTVTSAQKNPTAFYLCASSMGGTGSSGANVLTFGAGSRLTVL.

This clonotype was observed at least ten times. The chain has TRBV27 and TRBJ1-3, with D possibly being TRBD1 (5 bases). V was cut by 2 bases and J by 0 bases, with 8 bases left in between. Per germline, CDR1 MNHEY and CDR2 SMNVEV (reference sequence). The CDR3 has 15 amino acids. The chain's CDR3 is CASSLGRASGNTIYF. CDR3 DNA: TGTGCCAGCAGTTTAGGCAGGGCCTCTGGAAACACCATATATTTT.

J is TRBJ2-6 and V is TRBV20-1; 11 bases line up with TRBD2. CDR1 and CDR2 (germline): DFQATT, SNEGSKA (reference sequence). V was pared by 2 bases and J by 1 base, with 7 bases of the junction left unmatched. The CDR3 totals 18 residues. CDR3: CSARTLAGGLSGANVLTF. CDR3 sequence (DNA): TGCAGTGCTAGAACCTTAGCGGGAGGGTTATCTGGGGCCAACGTCCTGACTTTC.

Of note for this clonotype: A much larger clone differs by one base, so this may be a read error. The V gene is TRBV20-1, the J gene TRBJ1-1; D not certain. This CDR3 spans 18 amino acids. In germline, CDR1 is DFQATT, CDR2 SNEGSKA (reference sequence). CDR3 DNA sequence: TGCAGTGCCCGGAGCCCCTTTGGGTCCGGCGGACTGAACACTGAAGCTTCCTTT. Residues: CSARSPFGSGGLNTEASF.

This sequence joins TRBV5-1 and TRBJ1-1, with D tentatively TRBD1 (6 bases). From germline, CDR1 is SGHRS and CDR2 YFSETQ. CDR3 size: 16 residues. Trimming left V 0 bases short and J 3 bases short, with 15 bases between. The CDR3 DNA is TGCGCCAGCAGCTTGGTAGGGACACTCATAGACACTGAAGCTTTCTTT. The encoded protein is CASSLVGTLIDTEAFF.

About this clonotype itself: A clone one base away is much larger, so this may be a read error. The chain has TRBV4-1 and TRBJ1-5, with a weak D call TRBD1 (5 bases). The CDR3 contains 16 residues. The germline CDR1 and CDR2 sequences are MGHRA and YSYEKL. CDR3 bases: TGCGCCAGCAGCCAAGCCGGTAGGGGTAGCAATCAGCCCCTGCATTTT. Translated: CASSQAGRGSNQPLHF.

This clonotype has a handful of counts. The V and J genes are TRBV3-1 and TRBJ2-3; D unclear. The CDR3 runs 15 residues. The germline V and J ends were trimmed by 0 bases and 2 bases, with 9 bases remaining between them. Germline CDR1 LGHDT, CDR2 YNNKEL (reference sequence). In nucleotides, the CDR3 is TGTGCCAGCAGCCAAGATCCGGGCCACACAGATACGCAGTATTTT. Translated, it gives CASSQDPGHTDTQYF.

This clonotype was seen repeatedly, ten times or more. CDR3 residues: CSASRGRANSPLHF. DNA of the CDR3: TGCAGTGCTAGCAGGGGTCGGGCTAATTCACCCCTCCACTTT. The chain couples TRBV20-1 to TRBJ1-6; D may be TRBD1 (6 bases). The germline V gene encodes CDR1 DFQATT and CDR2 SNEGSKA (reference sequence). The CDR3 length is 14 residues. V lost 3 bases and J lost 6, with 12 bases in between.

The table lists this clonotype with a count of one. With a much larger clone just one base away, this may be a read error. J is TRBJ2-1 and V is TRBV30; 8 bases line up with TRBD2. The junction had 11 bases not matched to a gene; V was cut back by 3 bases and J by 7 bases. This CDR3 comprises 15 residues. Germline values: CDR1 GTSNPN, CDR2 SVGIG (reference sequence). The CDR3 bases are TGTGCCTGGAGGGGGTGGGGACTAGTGGGAAATGAGCAGTTCTTC. It specifies CAWRGWGLVGNEQFF. Drawing the rest from reference TRBV30 and TRBJ2-1, the complete variable domain is SQTIHQWPATLVQPVGSPLSLECTVEGTSNPNLYWYRQAAGRGLQLLFYSVGIGQISSEVPQNLSASRPQDRQFILSSKKLLLSDSGFYLCAWRGWGLVGNEQFFGPGTRLTVL.

This clonotype was recorded many times. This chain uses TRBV20-1 with TRBJ1-1; 10 nucleotides agree with TRBD1. Germline V gene lookup returns CDR1 DFQATT and CDR2 SNEGSKA (reference sequence). V was clipped by 1 base and J by 1 base; unmatched bases: 15. This CDR3 is 19 amino acids long. In DNA form, the CDR3 reads TGCAGTGCTAGAGGCGCGAGACAGGGGGCACGGGGCGGGAACACTGAAGCTTTCTTT. Translation: CSARGARQGARGGNTEAFF.

This chain joins TRBV20-1 and TRBJ1-2, with TRBD1 matching over 9 bases. With 5 bases clipped from V and 6 bases from J, the junction kept 7 bases outside the gene matches. The V gene's germline CDR1 is DFQATT and CDR2 SNEGSKA (reference sequence). The CDR3 runs to 13 residues. CDR3 protein: CSAHPGTGHGYTF. The CDR3 DNA is TGCAGTGCTCACCCCGGGACAGGGCATGGCTACACCTTC.

This clonotype was seen only once. The chain uses TRBV28 and TRBJ1-5; tentative D call: TRBD1 (6 bases). The CDR3 contains 16 residues. Germline V CDR1 and CDR2: MDHEN, SYDVKM. V was trimmed by 4 bases and J by 0 bases, leaving 13 bases between them. DNA of the CDR3: TGTGCCAGCAGTTCCGGACAGCTAAGTAGCAATCAGCCCCAGCATTTT. Protein: CASSSGQLSSNQPQHF.

The chain employs TRBV28 and TRBJ2-1; 13 nucleotides agree with TRBD2. V lost 7 bases and J lost 6; bases outside the gene matches: 15. CDR1 is MDHEN and CDR2 is SYDVKM in the germline V gene. The CDR3 length is 18 residues. CDR3 nucleotides: TGTGCCAGCAAACCTTGGACTAGCGGGAGTCTCCCCACCAATGAGCAGTTCTTC. Residues: CASKPWTSGSLPTNEQFF.

The genes are TRBV27 and TRBJ2-4; no clear D gene. This CDR3 spans 15 amino acids. The V gene lost 5 bases and the J gene lost 0 bases, with 11 bases spanning the gap. Germline V gene sequence: CDR1 MNHEY, CDR2 SMNVEV (reference sequence). The CDR3 reads CASSLFARAKNIQYF. The CDR3 DNA is TGTGCCAGCAGTCTGTTTGCCAGAGCCAAAAACATTCAGTACTTC.

This clonotype was recorded at least ten times. This chain links TRBV12-3 or TRBV12-4 with TRBJ2-5; D gene ambiguous. CDR3 length: 16 residues. V gave up 1 base and J gave up 9 bases, with 21 bases separating them. DNA of the CDR3: TGTGCCAGCAGTTTAGGTCTTCTCTTGCCCACCCACCCCCAGTACTTC. Residues: CASSLGLLLPTHPQYF.

This clonotype was observed many times. V usage is TRBV2 and J usage is TRBJ1-3; D is uncertain. V was trimmed by 4 bases and J by 0 bases, leaving 4 bases between them. Germline CDR1 and CDR2: SNHLY and FYNNEI. The length of the CDR3 is 13 residues. In DNA, the CDR3 is TGTGCCAGCAGTGTATCCTCTGGAAACACCATATATTTT. Translation: CASSVSSGNTIYF.